This T cell receptor (beta chain) was sequenced for a study of cytotoxic CD8 clonotypes in ibrutinib-treated CLL. Study-wide context: Following treatment for a median roughly 12 months, range 6 to 36, response samples were then taken. Overall study findings and caveats: Few clonotypes were public, and these shrank or held steady under treatment. Starting clonality was above that of age-matched healthy donors and tracked circulating CD8+ T-cell counts.

Clones were sequenced by immunoSEQ multiplex PCR, and TCRdb holds only the in-frame ones, with some missing. Among about 310,000 clones listed, around four fifths were seen once. Germline values: CDR1 SGDLS, CDR2 YYNGEE. Trimming took 3 bases from V and 6 from J; bases not matched to a gene: 2. The length of the CDR3 is 13 residues. Turning to this clone: What it binds is not known.

This TCR came from a human donor with chronic lymphocytic leukemia. The chain carries TRBV9 and TRBJ2-1; 8 positions agree with TRBD2. Source: PBMCs, taken before ibrutinib treatment. The CDR3 reads CASSGGTSNEQFF. The CDR3 region has the DNA TGTGCCAGCAGCGGCGGGACTAGCAATGAGCAGTTCTTC.